The subject of this entry is one T cell receptor (beta chain). Its antigen is as yet unknown. The CDR3 consists of 14 residues. CDR1 and CDR2 from the germline V gene are ENHRY and SYGVKD. V lost 4 bases and J lost 7, with 13 bases in between. The sample belongs to a study of identical twins. General study findings and limits: The more abundant beta clonotypes in cord blood had fewer insertions, and memory repertoires did not show this. Models, which agreed with sharing between unrelated individuals, nonetheless underestimated the out-of-frame TCR alpha sharing seen in monozygotic twins. A cross-sectional statistical analysis, not follow-up of the same donors, supported the conclusions.

Template switching, a step in the protocol, added a universal primer site, and cDNA carried unique molecular identifiers. TCRdb itself ran the 5' RACE reads through MiXCR, one entry per CDR3 protein. The sample holds some 900,000 distinct CDR3 sequences, roughly an eighth seen once. These same records also appear under a second study, on yellow fever vaccine responses in identical twins.

This receptor was taken from a young woman in good health. Material for sequencing was PBMCs. The chain uses TRBV10-3 and TRBJ1-4; D might be TRBD1 (5 bases). CDR3 in DNA: TGTGCCATCAGTGGGGATCCAGGGCCTGAAAAACTGTTTTTT. The encoded protein is CAISGDPGPEKLFF.